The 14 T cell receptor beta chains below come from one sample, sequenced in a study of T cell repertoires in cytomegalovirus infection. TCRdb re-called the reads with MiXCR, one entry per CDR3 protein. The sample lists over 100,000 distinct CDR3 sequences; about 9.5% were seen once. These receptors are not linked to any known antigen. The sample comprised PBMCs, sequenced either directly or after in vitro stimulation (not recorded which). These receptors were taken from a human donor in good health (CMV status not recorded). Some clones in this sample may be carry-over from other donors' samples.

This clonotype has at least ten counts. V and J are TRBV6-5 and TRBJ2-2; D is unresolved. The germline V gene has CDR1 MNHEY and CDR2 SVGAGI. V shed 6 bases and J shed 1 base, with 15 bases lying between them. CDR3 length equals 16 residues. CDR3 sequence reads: CASSISVFLNTGELFF. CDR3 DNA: TGTGCCAGCAGCATCTCAGTTTTCCTGAACACCGGGGAGCTGTTTTTT.

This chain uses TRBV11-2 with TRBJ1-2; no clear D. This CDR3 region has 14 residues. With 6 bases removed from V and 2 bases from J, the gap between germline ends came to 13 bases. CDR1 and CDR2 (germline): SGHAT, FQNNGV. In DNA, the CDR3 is TGTGCCAGCAGGGCCCTGAGCGGGAACTATGGCTACACCTTC. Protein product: CASRALSGNYGYTF.

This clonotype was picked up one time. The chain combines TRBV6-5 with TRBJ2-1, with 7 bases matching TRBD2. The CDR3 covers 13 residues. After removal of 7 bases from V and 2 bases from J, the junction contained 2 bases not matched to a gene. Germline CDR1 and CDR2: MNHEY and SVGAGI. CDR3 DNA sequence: TGTGCCAGCAAGCGGGATCCCTACAATGAGCAGTTCTTC. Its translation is CASKRDPYNEQFF.

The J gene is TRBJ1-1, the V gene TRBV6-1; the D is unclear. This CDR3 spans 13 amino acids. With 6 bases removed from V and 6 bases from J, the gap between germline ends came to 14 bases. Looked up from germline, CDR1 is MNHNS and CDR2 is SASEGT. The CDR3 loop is CASRNSGVPEAFF. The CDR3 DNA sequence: TGTGCCAGCAGAAACAGTGGAGTCCCTGAAGCTTTCTTT.

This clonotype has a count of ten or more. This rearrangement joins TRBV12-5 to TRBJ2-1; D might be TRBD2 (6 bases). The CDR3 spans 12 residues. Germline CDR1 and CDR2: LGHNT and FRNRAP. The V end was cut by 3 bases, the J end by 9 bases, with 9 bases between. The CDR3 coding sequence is TGTGCTAGTGGTTTTAGCGGTGGTGAGCAGTTCTTC. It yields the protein CASGFSGGEQFF. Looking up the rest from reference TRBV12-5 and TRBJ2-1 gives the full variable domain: DARVTQTPRHKVTEMGQEVTMRCQPILGHNTVFWYRQTMMQGLELLAYFRNRAPLDDSGMPKDRFSAEMPDATLATLKIQPSEPRDSAVYFCASGFSGGEQFFGPGTRLTVL.

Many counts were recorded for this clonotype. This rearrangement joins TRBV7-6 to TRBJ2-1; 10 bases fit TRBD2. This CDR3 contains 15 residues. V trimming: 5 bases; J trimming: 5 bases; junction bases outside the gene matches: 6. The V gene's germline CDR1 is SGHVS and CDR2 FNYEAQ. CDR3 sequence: CASSPSSGGNNEQFF. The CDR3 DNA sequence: TGTGCCAGCAGCCCGTCTAGCGGGGGAAACAATGAGCAGTTCTTC.

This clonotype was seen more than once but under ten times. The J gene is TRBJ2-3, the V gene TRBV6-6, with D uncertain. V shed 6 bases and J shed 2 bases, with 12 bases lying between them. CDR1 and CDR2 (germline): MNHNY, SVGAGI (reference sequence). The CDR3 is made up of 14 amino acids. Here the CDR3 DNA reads TGTGCCAGCAGACACAGCGTTCCCACAGATACGCAGTATTTT. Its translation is CASRHSVPTDTQYF.

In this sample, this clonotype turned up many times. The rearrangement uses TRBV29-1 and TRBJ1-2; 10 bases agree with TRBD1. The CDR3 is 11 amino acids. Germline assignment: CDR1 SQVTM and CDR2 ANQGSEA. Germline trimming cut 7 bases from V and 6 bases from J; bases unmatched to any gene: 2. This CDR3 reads CSDGQGDGYTF. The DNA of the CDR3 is TGCAGCGACGGACAGGGGGATGGCTACACCTTC.

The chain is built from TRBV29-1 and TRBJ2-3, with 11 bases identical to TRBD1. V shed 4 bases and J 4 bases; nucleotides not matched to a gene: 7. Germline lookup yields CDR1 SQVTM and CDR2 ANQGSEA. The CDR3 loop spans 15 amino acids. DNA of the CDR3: TGCAGCGTTGCGGAGCGGACAGGGGGCCCAGATACGCAGTATTTT. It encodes CSVAERTGGPDTQYF.

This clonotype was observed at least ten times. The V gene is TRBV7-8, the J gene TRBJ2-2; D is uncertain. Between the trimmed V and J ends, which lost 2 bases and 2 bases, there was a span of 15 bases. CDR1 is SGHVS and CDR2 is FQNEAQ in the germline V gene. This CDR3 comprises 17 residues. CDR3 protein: CASSLTSGGINTGELFF. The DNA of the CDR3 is TGTGCCAGCAGCTTAACCTCCGGCGGTATTAACACCGGGGAGCTGTTTTTT.

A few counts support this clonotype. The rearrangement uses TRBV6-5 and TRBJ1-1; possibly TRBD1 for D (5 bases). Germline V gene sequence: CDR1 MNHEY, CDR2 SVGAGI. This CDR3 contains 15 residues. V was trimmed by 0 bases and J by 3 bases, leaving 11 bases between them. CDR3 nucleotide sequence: TGTGCCAGCAGTTACTCTTCAGGGATTGACACTGAAGCTTTCTTT. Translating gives CASSYSSGIDTEAFF.

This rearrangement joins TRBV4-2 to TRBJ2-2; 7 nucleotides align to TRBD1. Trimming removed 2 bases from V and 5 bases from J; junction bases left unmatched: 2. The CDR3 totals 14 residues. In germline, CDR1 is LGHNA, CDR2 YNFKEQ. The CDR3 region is CASSQLTGTGELFF. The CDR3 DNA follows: TGTGCCAGCAGCCAACTGACAGGGACCGGGGAGCTGTTTTTT.

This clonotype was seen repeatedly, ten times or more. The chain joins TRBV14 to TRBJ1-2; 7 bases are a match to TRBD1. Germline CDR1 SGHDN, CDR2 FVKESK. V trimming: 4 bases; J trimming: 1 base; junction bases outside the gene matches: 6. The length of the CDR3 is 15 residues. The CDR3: CASSPRDSVNYGYTF. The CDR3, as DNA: TGTGCCAGCAGCCCCCGGGACAGCGTTAACTATGGCTACACCTTC.

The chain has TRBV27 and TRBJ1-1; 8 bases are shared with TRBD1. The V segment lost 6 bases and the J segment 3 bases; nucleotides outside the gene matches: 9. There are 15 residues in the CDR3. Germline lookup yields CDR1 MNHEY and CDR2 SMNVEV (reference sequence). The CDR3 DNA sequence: TGTGCCAGCAGCGGCTGGACAGGGAGGGACACTGAAGCTTTCTTT. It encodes CASSGWTGRDTEAFF.